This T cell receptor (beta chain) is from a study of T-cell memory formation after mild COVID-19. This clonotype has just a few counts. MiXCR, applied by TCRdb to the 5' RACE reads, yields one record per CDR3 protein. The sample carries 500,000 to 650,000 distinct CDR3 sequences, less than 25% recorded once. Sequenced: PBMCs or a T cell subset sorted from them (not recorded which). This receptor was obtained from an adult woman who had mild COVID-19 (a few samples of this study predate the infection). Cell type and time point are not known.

CDR3 loop: CASSFSPKETGELFF. Written as DNA, the CDR3 is TGCGCCAGCAGCTTCTCGCCAAAAGAGACCGGGGAGCTGTTTTTT. V usage is TRBV5-1 and J usage is TRBJ2-2; no definite D call. V lost 2 bases, J lost 5 bases, and 13 bases lay in between. CDR1 and CDR2 from the germline V gene are SGHRS and YFSETQ. The CDR3 spans 15 residues.